The 31 T cell receptor beta chains reported below all come from one sample, sequenced in a study of OX40 agonist ivuxolimab in advanced cancers. Assay used: immunoSEQ multiplex PCR; TCRdb lists only in-frame clones, some missing. Among about 99,000 clones listed, 90% to 96% were seen once. The input for sequencing was CD4+ or CD8+ T cells sorted from blood, taken in a trial of the OX40 agonist ivuxolimab. The receptors were sampled from an adult with an advanced solid tumor such as melanoma, head and neck, liver or kidney cancer.

This clone was detected only once. The V call is TRBV11-3, the J call TRBJ2-7; 7 bases are shared with TRBD2. Germline CDR1 reads SGHNT; CDR2 reads YENEEA. The junction had 3 bases not matched to a gene; V was cut back by 2 bases and J by 5 bases. This CDR3 region has 13 residues. CDR3 in amino acids: CASSLWEGHEQYF. CDR3 nucleotides: TGTGCCAGCAGCTTATGGGAGGGGCACGAGCAGTACTTC.

The gene calls are TRBV25-1 and TRBJ2-7, with 9 bases aligning to TRBD1. J gave up 7 bases and V 7 bases, and 8 bases lay outside the gene matches. Germline V gene sequence: CDR1 MGHDK, CDR2 SYGVNS. The CDR3 has 13 amino acids. This CDR3 is CASKGTGLKEQYF. The CDR3 region has the DNA TGTGCCAGCAAGGGGACAGGGTTGAAAGAGCAGTACTTC.

The V call is TRBV27, the J call TRBJ2-7, with D possibly TRBD1 on 6 matching bases. Germline CDR1 and CDR2: MNHEY and SMNVEV (reference sequence). V shed 2 bases and J shed 5 bases, with 13 bases lying between them. The CDR3 has 14 residues. The chain's CDR3 is CASSLTQGWDEQYF. The DNA of the CDR3 is TGTGCCAGCAGTTTAACCCAGGGGTGGGACGAGCAGTACTTC.

The genes are TRBV5-4 and TRBJ2-7; a weak D match, TRBD2 (5 bases). The CDR3 covers 14 residues. Deletions cut 1 base from V and 3 bases from J, with 11 bases between. CDR1 SGHNT and CDR2 YYREEE come from the germline V gene (reference sequence). In DNA form, the CDR3 reads TGTGCCAGCAGCTTGAAGGGAGAGGGCTACGAGCAGTACTTC. This gives the protein CASSLKGEGYEQYF.

The rearrangement uses TRBV28 and TRBJ2-1; TRBD2 matches at 11 bases. The CDR3 consists of 15 residues. Per the germline V gene, CDR1 is MDHEN and CDR2 is SYDVKM. With V trimmed by 5 bases and J by 6 bases, 6 bases remained unmatched. For the CDR3, the DNA is TGTGCCAGCAGTGATACTAGCGGGAGAGGCAATGAGCAGTTCTTC. Its protein is CASSDTSGRGNEQFF.

The sample holds one count of this clone. This chain links TRBV7-9 with TRBJ2-1; 7 nucleotides align to TRBD1. The germline V gene has CDR1 SEHNR and CDR2 FQNEAQ (reference sequence). The junction had 10 bases not matched to a gene; V was cut back by 4 bases and J by 7 bases. The length of the CDR3 is 15 residues. The CDR3 spells CASSSRDSSNNEQFF. CDR3 DNA: TGTGCCAGCAGCTCCCGGGACAGTTCGAATAATGAGCAGTTCTTC.

The CDR3 spells CASSFPEGPNTGELFF. As DNA, the CDR3 is TGTGCCAGCAGCTTCCCTGAGGGACCCAACACCGGGGAGCTGTTTTTT. The V and J genes are TRBV7-9 and TRBJ2-2, with D perhaps given as TRBD1 or TRBD2 (5 bases each). The V gene's germline CDR1 is SEHNR and CDR2 FQNEAQ (reference sequence). V was trimmed by 3 bases and J by 2 bases, leaving 13 bases between them. This CDR3 is 16 amino acids long. Supplemented by reference TRBV7-9 and TRBJ2-2, the full variable domain reads DTGVSQNPRHKITKRGQNVTFRCDPISEHNRLYWYRQTLGQGPEFLTYFQNEAQLEKSRLLSDRFSAERPKGSFSTLEIQRTEQGDSAMYLCASSFPEGPNTGELFFGEGSRLTVL.

V gene TRBV7-9 combines with J gene TRBJ1-1, with 9 nucleotides matching TRBD1. V was pared by 1 base and J by 5 bases, with 14 bases of the junction left unmatched. The germline V gene has CDR1 SEHNR and CDR2 FQNEAQ (reference sequence). The length of the CDR3 is 18 residues. CDR3: CASSLGRVTGTGRTEAFF. CDR3 nucleotide sequence: TGTGCCAGCAGCTTAGGGCGCGTTACCGGGACAGGGAGGACTGAAGCTTTCTTT.

J is TRBJ1-1 and V is TRBV19, with a possible D match to TRBD1 (5 bases). Trimming removed 4 bases at V and 4 bases at J, with 7 bases between. From germline, CDR1 is LNHDA and CDR2 SQIVND (reference sequence). The CDR3 has 12 residues. Here the CDR3 DNA reads TGTGCCAGTAGTACAGGGACCACTGAAGCTTTCTTT. Its translation: CASSTGTTEAFF. Full variable domain (missing parts from reference TRBV19 and TRBJ1-1): DGGITQSPKYLFRKEGQNVTLSCEQNLNHDAMYWYRQDPGQGLRLIYYSQIVNDFQKGDIAEGYSVSREKKESFPLTVTSAQKNPTAFYLCASSTGTTEAFFGQGTRLTVV.

This clone was seen a single time. This rearrangement joins TRBV10-3 to TRBJ2-7; a weak D match, TRBD1 (5 bases). V lost 3 bases, J lost 4 bases, and 7 bases lay in between. This CDR3 comprises 12 residues. The germline V gene encodes CDR1 ENHRY and CDR2 SYGVKD. The CDR3 sequence: CAISDTGYEQYF. CDR3 nucleotides: TGTGCCATCAGTGATACAGGTTACGAGCAGTACTTC.

This chain joins TRBV27 and TRBJ2-7; D might be TRBD2 (6 bases). The germline V and J ends were trimmed by 5 bases and 0 bases, with 11 bases remaining between them. Germline V gives CDR1 MNHEY, CDR2 SMNVEV (reference sequence). This CDR3 spans 14 amino acids. This CDR3 is CASSVSGSSYEQYF. The CDR3, as DNA: TGTGCCAGCAGTGTTAGCGGTAGCTCCTACGAGCAGTACTTC.

The rearrangement links TRBV27 to TRBJ2-7; 8 bases agree with TRBD1. Trimming at V came to 10 bases and at J to 3 bases, leaving 14 bases not matched to a gene. The CDR3 is 15 residues long. Germline CDR1 is MNHEY and CDR2 is SMNVEV (reference sequence). CDR3 loop: CATSLAGTGYYEQYF. CDR3 DNA: TGTGCCACTAGTTTGGCTGGGACAGGCTACTACGAGCAGTACTTC.

The rearrangement links TRBV29-1 to TRBJ2-7; perhaps TRBD2 as D (5 bases). The germline gives CDR1 SQVTM, CDR2 ANQGSEA. This CDR3 region has 11 residues. V shed 3 bases and J shed 5 bases, with 8 bases lying between them. The CDR3 coding sequence is TGCAGCGTTGATTCGGGGAACGAGCAGTACTTC. This codes for CSVDSGNEQYF.

The chain is built from TRBV7-3 and TRBJ2-1; TRBD1 or TRBD2 may be the D gene (5 bases each). The germline V gene encodes CDR1 SGHTA and CDR2 FQGTGA. Trimming left V 3 bases short and J 6 bases short, with 18 bases between. The CDR3 loop spans 16 amino acids. The CDR3 sequence: CASSFKTGASRNEQFF. DNA for the CDR3: TGTGCCAGCAGCTTCAAGACCGGGGCCAGTCGCAATGAGCAGTTCTTC.

The chain is built from TRBV28 and TRBJ2-3; the D is unclear. The CDR3 runs to 13 residues. Germline CDR1 MDHEN, CDR2 SYDVKM. The V end was cut by 7 bases, the J end by 2 bases, with 10 bases between. CDR3 DNA sequence: TGTGCCAGCATGAGAGCAAACACAGATACGCAGTATTTT. The encoded protein is CASMRANTDTQYF.

The V and J genes are TRBV28 and TRBJ2-5, with 7 bases that match TRBD2. Germline V gene sequence: CDR1 MDHEN, CDR2 SYDVKM. CDR3 size: 15 residues. With 7 bases clipped from V and 5 bases from J, the junction kept 13 bases outside the gene matches. The DNA of the CDR3 is TGTGCCAGCATATCCGGGACTACCCCAATGGAGACCCAGTACTTC. Protein sequence: CASISGTTPMETQYF.

V usage is TRBV7-3 and J usage is TRBJ1-2, with a possible D match to TRBD1 (5 bases). The CDR3 sequence is 16 residues long. Trimming removed 6 bases at V and 6 bases at J, with 23 bases between. Germline loops: CDR1 SGHTA, CDR2 FQGTGA. CDR3 sequence reads: CASSPMGLGGEDGYTF. Written as DNA, the CDR3 is TGTGCCAGCAGTCCAATGGGCTTGGGGGGAGAGGATGGCTACACCTTC. Full variable domain (rest looked up from reference TRBV7-3 and TRBJ1-2): GAGVSQTPSNKVTEKGKYVELRCDPISGHTALYWYRQSLGQGPEFLIYFQGTGAADDSGLPNDRFFAVRPEGSVSTLKIQRTERGDSAVYLCASSPMGLGGEDGYTFGSGTRLTVV.

V is TRBV9 and J is TRBJ2-5; maybe TRBD2 (6 bases). Germline-derived CDR1 and CDR2 are SGDLS and YYNGEE. There are 15 residues in the CDR3. Trimming shortened V by 0 bases and J by 1 base, and 10 bases separated the two germline ends. The CDR3 nucleotides are TGTGCCAGCAGCGTAGCTTCCGGGGGCCAAGAGACCCAGTACTTC. Its protein is CASSVASGGQETQYF.

The chain employs TRBV6-5 and TRBJ2-1; TRBD1 agrees at 7 bases. V trimming: 1 base; J trimming: 4 bases; junction bases outside the gene matches: 7. The CDR3 spans 16 residues. CDR1 and CDR2 (germline): MNHEY, SVGAGI. DNA of the CDR3: TGTGCCAGCAGTTACTACCCTGCAGGGGGATACAATGAGCAGTTCTTC. This sequence encodes CASSYYPAGGYNEQFF.

This chain uses TRBV6-1 with TRBJ2-1; a weak D match, TRBD2 (5 bases). Deletions cut 11 bases from V and 2 bases from J, with 10 bases between. The CDR3 has 12 residues. CDR1 and CDR2 from the germline V gene are MNHNS and SASEGT. The CDR3 DNA is TGTGCCGAGGGCCAGACCTACAATGAGCAGTTCTTC. It specifies CAEGQTYNEQFF.

Comments on this clone: Other nucleotide sequences from this sample produce the same CDR3. The V call is TRBV27, the J call TRBJ2-2; D is undetermined. This CDR3 is built from 12 residues. Germline V gene sequence: CDR1 MNHEY, CDR2 SMNVEV (reference sequence). V lost 3 bases, J lost 5 bases, and 4 bases lay in between. The DNA of the CDR3 is TGTGCCAGCAGTTTCGGAACCGGGGAGCTGTTTTTT. This codes for CASSFGTGELFF.

The chain employs TRBV5-4 and TRBJ1-2; the D is unclear. Germline CDR1 reads SGHNT; CDR2 reads YYREEE (reference sequence). This CDR3 contains 12 residues. Deletions cut 1 base from V and 4 bases from J, with 5 bases between. The CDR3 sequence is CASSLPLYGYTF. In nucleotides, the CDR3 is TGTGCCAGCAGCTTGCCCCTCTATGGCTACACCTTC.

This clone showed up just once. The rearrangement links TRBV30 to TRBJ2-7; the match to TRBD2 covers 7 bases. CDR1 is GTSNPN and CDR2 is SVGIG in the germline V gene (reference sequence). V gave up 1 base and J gave up 0 bases; unmatched junction bases: 3. CDR3 length: 14 residues. The CDR3 sequence is CAWSGGRGSYEQYF. The CDR3 DNA follows: TGTGCCTGGAGTGGGGGGAGGGGCTCCTACGAGCAGTACTTC.

The chain uses TRBV27 and TRBJ2-6, with D possibly called TRBD1 or TRBD2 (5 bases each). The V gene's germline CDR1 is MNHEY and CDR2 SMNVEV (reference sequence). V was clipped by 1 base and J by 2 bases, with 6 bases between them. CDR3 length: 15 residues. The CDR3 DNA follows: TGTGCCAGCAGTTTATGGGGGACTGGGGCCAACGTCCTGACTTTC. Protein: CASSLWGTGANVLTF.

The chain combines TRBV4-1 with TRBJ1-1; 9 bases line up with TRBD1. V gave up 2 bases and J gave up 5 bases; unmatched junction bases: 6. CDR1 is MGHRA, CDR2 YSYEKL, per germline. The CDR3 runs to 15 residues. As DNA, the CDR3 is TGCGCCAGCAGCCAATCGGGACAGGGAGGGACTGAAGCTTTCTTT. Protein: CASSQSGQGGTEAFF.

The chain combines TRBV7-9 with TRBJ2-7; D is perhaps TRBD1 (6 bases). CDR1 and CDR2 from the germline V gene are SEHNR and FQNEAQ (reference sequence). CDR3 length equals 13 residues. V was clipped by 5 bases and J by 3 bases, with 11 bases between them. The CDR3 sequence is CASSLRDNYEQYF. In DNA form, the CDR3 reads TGTGCCAGCAGCCTCCGGGACAACTACGAGCAGTACTTC.

The CDR3 nucleotides are TGTGCCAGCAGTTTAGAAGCCGAGCCGGGACTAGCGGGATGGGATACGCAGTATTTT. As protein: CASSLEAEPGLAGWDTQYF. The chain recombines TRBV28 with TRBJ2-3; 13 bases map to TRBD2. The CDR3 loop spans 19 amino acids. Germline V gene data show CDR1 as MDHEN and CDR2 as SYDVKM. V trimming: 2 bases; J trimming: 6 bases; junction bases outside the gene matches: 14.

The rearrangement uses TRBV7-9 and TRBJ2-5; possible D gene TRBD1, 5 bases. V was clipped by 3 bases and J by 5 bases, with 7 bases between them. From germline, CDR1 is SEHNR and CDR2 FQNEAQ (reference sequence). The CDR3 length is 12 residues. CDR3 protein: CASSFRAETQYF. The CDR3 DNA is TGTGCCAGCAGCTTCAGGGCGGAGACCCAGTACTTC. The complete variable domain, with remaining parts taken from reference TRBV7-9 and TRBJ2-5, reads DTGVSQNPRHKITKRGQNVTFRCDPISEHNRLYWYRQTLGQGPEFLTYFQNEAQLEKSRLLSDRFSAERPKGSFSTLEIQRTEQGDSAMYLCASSFRAETQYFGPGTRLLVL.

V usage is TRBV7-9 and J usage is TRBJ2-3; 7 bases align to TRBD2. This CDR3 is built from 15 residues. CDR1 is SEHNR, CDR2 FQNEAQ, per germline (reference sequence). V shed 5 bases, J shed 0 bases, and the junction held 5 bases outside the gene matches. Here the CDR3 reads CASSPGLVSTDTQYF. The CDR3 nucleotides are TGTGCCAGCAGCCCCGGACTAGTTAGCACAGATACGCAGTATTTT.

The chain is built from TRBV11-2 and TRBJ1-1; D remains ambiguous. Trimming left V 3 bases short and J 1 base short, with 6 bases between. Germline CDR1 SGHAT, CDR2 FQNNGV. The CDR3 spans 13 residues. The CDR3 bases are TGTGCCAGCAGCTTCGATACGAACACTGAAGCTTTCTTT. It specifies CASSFDTNTEAFF.

This chain uses TRBV9 with TRBJ2-3; D is unclear. Germline lookup yields CDR1 SGDLS and CDR2 YYNGEE. The CDR3 consists of 11 residues. V was shortened by 3 bases and J by 6 bases, with 5 bases between the two germline ends. The DNA of the CDR3 is TGTGCCAGCAGCGCCTACGATACGCAGTATTTT. Translating it yields CASSAYDTQYF.